This T cell receptor beta chain was recovered during a study of cytomegalovirus exposure and HLA in healthy donors. Study-wide results and limits: Researchers catalogued about 160 TCR beta chains as cytomegalovirus-associated. It was reported that the classifier diagnosed cytomegalovirus status with high specificity and sensitivity in both the original and validation cohorts. Researchers reportedly found TCR beta sequences accurately predicted most subjects' HLA-A and HLA-B alleles.

PCR employed 60 Vbeta and 13 Jbeta primers. Produced via immunoSEQ multiplex PCR; TCRdb's table is partial and in-frame only. Of approximately 110,000 clones listed, about 16% are singletons. With 0 bases removed from V and 5 bases from J, the gap between germline ends came to 8 bases. Germline V gene lookup returns CDR1 SGHRS and CDR2 YFSETQ. This CDR3 comprises 13 residues. About this clone itself: Its target is not known.

The sample taken for sequencing was PBMCs. The chain links TRBV5-1 to TRBJ2-5; D not resolved. The origin of this receptor is a woman aged 18-29 years in good health and CMV-seronegative. CDR3: CASSLALGETQYF. CDR3 nucleotides: TGCGCCAGCAGCTTGGCCCTCGGGGAGACCCAGTACTTC.